This T cell receptor (beta chain) was captured in a study of tumor-infiltrating lymphocytes in primary liver carcinoma. Study-level findings and limits: Only about 7.5-24% of top clones showed up in all five tumor regions. Relative to blood, tumors carried a significantly larger fraction of the repertoire in their top 250 clones (p = 0.039).

With a constant-region primer, TCR beta cDNA was made from approximately 500 ng of total RNA. Libraries covering TCR beta were generated through three nested multiplex PCR rounds (using a slightly modified ARM-PCR). It was with TRBV1-TRBV30 forward primers and a C-beta reverse primer that the first two PCR rounds were run, at around 10 cycles each. Each CDR3 protein gets one entry after TCRdb re-called the multiplex PCR reads with MiXCR. The sample includes 100,000 or so distinct CDR3 sequences, around three quarters of them seen just once. The CDR3 is made up of 15 amino acids. From germline, CDR1 is SGHAT and CDR2 FQNNGV. This clonotype was detected once. Its matching antigen is unknown. At one end, the junction sequence differs from germline, possibly due to a read error. The study co-extracted DNA and RNA from around 20-30 mg of unsorted bulk tissue. All patients had surgically resected primary liver carcinoma.

Input material: liver tumor tissue from sampling region 5. As for subset: tumor region T5, tumor centre. The receptor comes from a woman aged 55-69 years with primary liver carcinoma and hepatitis B virus infection. V and J are TRBV11-2 and TRBJ2-1, with 11 bases that match TRBD2. The DNA for the CDR3 is TGTACCAGCAGCTTAGGGACTAGCGGTCACAACGAGCAGTTCTTC. Encoded protein: CTSSLGTSGHNEQFF.